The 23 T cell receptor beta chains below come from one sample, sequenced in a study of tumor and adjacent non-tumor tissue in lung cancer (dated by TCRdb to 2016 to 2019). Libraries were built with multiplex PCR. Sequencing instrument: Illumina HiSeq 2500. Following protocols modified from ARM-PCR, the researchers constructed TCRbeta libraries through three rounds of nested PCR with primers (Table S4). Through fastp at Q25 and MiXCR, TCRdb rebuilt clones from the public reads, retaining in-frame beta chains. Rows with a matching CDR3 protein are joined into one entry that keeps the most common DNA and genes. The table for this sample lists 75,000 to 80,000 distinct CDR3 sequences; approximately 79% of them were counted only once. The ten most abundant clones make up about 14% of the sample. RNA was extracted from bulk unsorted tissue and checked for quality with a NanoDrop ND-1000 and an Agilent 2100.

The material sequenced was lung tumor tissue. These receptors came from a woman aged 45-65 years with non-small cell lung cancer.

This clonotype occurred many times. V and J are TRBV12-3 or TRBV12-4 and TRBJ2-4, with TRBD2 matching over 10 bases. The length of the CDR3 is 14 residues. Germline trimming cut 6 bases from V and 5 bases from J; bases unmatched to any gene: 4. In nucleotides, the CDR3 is TGTGCCAGCAGCGGAGGACTAGCGGAAAACATTCAGTACTTC. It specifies CASSGGLAENIQYF.

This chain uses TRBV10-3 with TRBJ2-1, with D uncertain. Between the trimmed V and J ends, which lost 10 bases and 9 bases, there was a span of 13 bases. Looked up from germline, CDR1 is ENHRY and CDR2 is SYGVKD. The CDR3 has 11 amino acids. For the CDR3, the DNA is TGTGCCACTCAGGCGAATGGTGAGCAGTTCTTC. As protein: CATQANGEQFF.

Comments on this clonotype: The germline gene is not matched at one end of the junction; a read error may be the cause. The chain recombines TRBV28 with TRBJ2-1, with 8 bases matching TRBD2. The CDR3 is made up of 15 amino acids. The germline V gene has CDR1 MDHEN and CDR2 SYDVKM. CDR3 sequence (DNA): TGTACCAGCAGTGTGAGCGGGAGATGGGACAATGAGCAGTTCTTC. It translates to CTSSVSGRWDNEQFF.

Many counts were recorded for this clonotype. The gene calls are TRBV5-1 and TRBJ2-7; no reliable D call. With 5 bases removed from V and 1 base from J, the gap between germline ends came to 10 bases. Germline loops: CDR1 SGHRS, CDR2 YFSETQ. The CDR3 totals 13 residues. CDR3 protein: CASRAGVSYEQYF. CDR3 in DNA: TGCGCCAGCAGGGCAGGCGTATCCTACGAGCAGTACTTC.

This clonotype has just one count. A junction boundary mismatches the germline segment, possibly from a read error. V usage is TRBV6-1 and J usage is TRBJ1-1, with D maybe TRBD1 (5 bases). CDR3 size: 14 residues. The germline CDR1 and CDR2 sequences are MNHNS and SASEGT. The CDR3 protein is CANILDRGRTDAFF. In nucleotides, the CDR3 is TGTGCCAACATTTTGGATAGGGGAAGGACTGATGCTTTCTTT.

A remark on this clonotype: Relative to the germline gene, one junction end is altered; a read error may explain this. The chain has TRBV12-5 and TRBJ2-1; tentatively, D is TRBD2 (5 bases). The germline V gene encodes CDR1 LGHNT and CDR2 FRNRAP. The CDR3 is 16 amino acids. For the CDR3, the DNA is TGTGCTAGTGATTTGGCCACCGGGATAGGCAACGATGAGCAGTTCTTC. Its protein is CASDLATGIGNDEQFF. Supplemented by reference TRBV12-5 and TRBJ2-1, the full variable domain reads DARVTQTPRHKVTEMGQEVTMRCQPILGHNTVFWYRQTMMQGLELLAYFRNRAPLDDSGMPKDRFSAEMPDATLATLKIQPSEPRDSAVYFCASDLATGIGNDEQFFGPGTRLTVL.

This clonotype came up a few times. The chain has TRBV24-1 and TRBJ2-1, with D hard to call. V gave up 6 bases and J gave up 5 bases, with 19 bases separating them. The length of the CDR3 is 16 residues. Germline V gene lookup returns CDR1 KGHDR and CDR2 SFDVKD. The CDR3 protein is CATSKASSRSHNEQFF. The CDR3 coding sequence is TGTGCCACCAGTAAGGCCAGCAGTAGATCACACAATGAGCAGTTCTTC.

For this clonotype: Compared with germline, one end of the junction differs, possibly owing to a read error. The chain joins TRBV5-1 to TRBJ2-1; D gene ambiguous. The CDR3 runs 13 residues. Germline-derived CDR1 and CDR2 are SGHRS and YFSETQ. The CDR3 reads CASNLGTYNEQFF. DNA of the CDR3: TGCGCTAGCAACTTGGGAACCTACAATGAGCAGTTCTTC.

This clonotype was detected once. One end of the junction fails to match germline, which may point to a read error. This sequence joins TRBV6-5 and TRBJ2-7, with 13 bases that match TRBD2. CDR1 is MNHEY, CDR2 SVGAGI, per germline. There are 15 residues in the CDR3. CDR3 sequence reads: CASKRTSGSPREHYF. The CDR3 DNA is TGTGCCAGCAAGAGGACTAGCGGGAGCCCACGGGAGCACTACTTC.

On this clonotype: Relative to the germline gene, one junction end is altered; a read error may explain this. This chain's CDR3 is CSVIFGGGYSEQFF. As DNA, the CDR3 is TGCAGTGTTATCTTCGGGGGAGGCTACAGTGAGCAGTTCTTC. The rearrangement links TRBV20-1 to TRBJ2-1; the D gene is possibly TRBD2 (6 bases). This CDR3 has 14 residues. The germline gives CDR1 DFQATT, CDR2 SNEGSKA (reference sequence).

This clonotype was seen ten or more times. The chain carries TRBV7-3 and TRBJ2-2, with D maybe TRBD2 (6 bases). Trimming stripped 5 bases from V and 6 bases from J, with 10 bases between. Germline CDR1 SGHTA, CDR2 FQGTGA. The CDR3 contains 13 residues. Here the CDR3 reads CASSKPGAGELFF. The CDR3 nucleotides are TGTGCCAGCAGCAAGCCGGGGGCCGGGGAGCTGTTTTTT.

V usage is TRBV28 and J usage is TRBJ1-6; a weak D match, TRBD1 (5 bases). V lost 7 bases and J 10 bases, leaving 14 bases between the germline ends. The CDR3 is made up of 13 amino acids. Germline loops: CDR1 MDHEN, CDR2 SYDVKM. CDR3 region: CASNSGFRSPLHF. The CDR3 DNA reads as TGTGCCAGCAATTCAGGGTTCAGATCACCCCTCCACTTT.

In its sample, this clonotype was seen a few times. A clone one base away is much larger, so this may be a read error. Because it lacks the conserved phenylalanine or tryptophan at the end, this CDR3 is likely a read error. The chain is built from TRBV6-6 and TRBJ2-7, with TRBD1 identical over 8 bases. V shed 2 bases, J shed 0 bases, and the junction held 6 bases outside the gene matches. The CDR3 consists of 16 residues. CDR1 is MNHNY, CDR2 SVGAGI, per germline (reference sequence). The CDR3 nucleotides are TGTGCCAGCAGTTACGGGCAGGGGGCATTCTCCTACGAGCAGTACCTC. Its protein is CASSYGQGAFSYEQYL.

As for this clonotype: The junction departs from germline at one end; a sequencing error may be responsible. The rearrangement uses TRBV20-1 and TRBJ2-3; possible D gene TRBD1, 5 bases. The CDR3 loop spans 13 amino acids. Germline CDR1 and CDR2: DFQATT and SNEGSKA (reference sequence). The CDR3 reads CSASVDSTDTQFF. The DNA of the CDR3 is TGCAGTGCTAGTGTTGACAGCACAGATACACAGTTTTTT.

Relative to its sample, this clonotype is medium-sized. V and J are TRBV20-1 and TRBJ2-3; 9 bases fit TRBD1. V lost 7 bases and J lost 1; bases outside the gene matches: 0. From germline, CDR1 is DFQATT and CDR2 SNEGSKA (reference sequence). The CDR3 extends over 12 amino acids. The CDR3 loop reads CSGQGGTDTQYF. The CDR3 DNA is TGCAGTGGACAGGGGGGCACAGATACGCAGTATTTT.

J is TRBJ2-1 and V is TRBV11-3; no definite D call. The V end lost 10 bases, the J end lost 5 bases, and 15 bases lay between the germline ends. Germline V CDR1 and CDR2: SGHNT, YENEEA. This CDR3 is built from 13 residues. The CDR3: CANSLDLNNEQFF. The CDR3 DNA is TGTGCCAATAGCTTAGACTTGAACAATGAGCAGTTCTTC.

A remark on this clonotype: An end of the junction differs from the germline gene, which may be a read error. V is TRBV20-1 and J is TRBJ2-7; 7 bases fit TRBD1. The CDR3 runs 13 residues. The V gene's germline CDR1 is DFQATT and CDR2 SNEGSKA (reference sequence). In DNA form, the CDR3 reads TGCACTGCGCGGACAGGCTACTCCTACGAACAGTACTTC. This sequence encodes CTARTGYSYEQYF.

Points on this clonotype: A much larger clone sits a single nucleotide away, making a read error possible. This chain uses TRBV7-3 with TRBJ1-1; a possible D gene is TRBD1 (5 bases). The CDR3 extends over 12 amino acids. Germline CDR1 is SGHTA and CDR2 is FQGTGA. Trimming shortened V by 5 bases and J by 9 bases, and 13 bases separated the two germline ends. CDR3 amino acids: CASSTPGEKAFF. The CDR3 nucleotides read TGTGCCAGCAGCACCCCGGGGGAGAAAGCTTTCTTT.

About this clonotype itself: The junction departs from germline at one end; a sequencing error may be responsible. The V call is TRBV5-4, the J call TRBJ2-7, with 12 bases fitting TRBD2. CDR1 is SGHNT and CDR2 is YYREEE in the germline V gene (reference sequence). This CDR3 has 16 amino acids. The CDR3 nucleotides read TGTGCCAGCAGCCCCGCCTTGACTAGCGGGGGTCTCGAGCAGCACTTC. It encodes CASSPALTSGGLEQHF.

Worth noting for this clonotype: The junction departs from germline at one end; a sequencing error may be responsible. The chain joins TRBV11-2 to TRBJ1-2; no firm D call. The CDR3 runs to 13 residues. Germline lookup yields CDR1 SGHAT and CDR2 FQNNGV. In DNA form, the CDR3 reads TGTGCCAGCAGCCTAGATATGGGGAATGATTACACCTTC. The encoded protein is CASSLDMGNDYTF.

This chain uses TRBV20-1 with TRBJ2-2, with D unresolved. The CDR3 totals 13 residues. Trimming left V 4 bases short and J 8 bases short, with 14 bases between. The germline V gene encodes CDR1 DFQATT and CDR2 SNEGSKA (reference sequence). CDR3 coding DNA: TGCAGTGCTATAGTCCTCCTGGAGGGGGAGCTGTTTTTT. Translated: CSAIVLLEGELFF.

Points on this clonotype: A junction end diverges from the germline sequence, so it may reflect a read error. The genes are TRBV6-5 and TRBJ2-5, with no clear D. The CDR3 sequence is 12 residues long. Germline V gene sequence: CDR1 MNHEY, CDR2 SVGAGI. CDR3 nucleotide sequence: TGTGCAAGCATTCGTACCTCGAAGACCCAGTACTTC. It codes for CASIRTSKTQYF.

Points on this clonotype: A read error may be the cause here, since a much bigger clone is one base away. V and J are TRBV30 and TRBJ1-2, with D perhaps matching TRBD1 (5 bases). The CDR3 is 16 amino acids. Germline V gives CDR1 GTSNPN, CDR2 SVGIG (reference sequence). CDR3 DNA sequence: TGTGCCTGGACGATGGGACTGGGCTTACGGAACTCTGGCTACACCTTC. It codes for CAWTMGLGLRNSGYTF.